This TCR beta chain comes out of a study of human T cells and chemical hapten exposure. Turning to the study itself: 0.01% DPC was applied to the upper back in patch tests, which were read at 6 days.

Points from the study as a whole: With patch test score, the counts of PT1 expanded TCRs showed a positive correlation.

This clonotype was counted ten times or more. Its antigen is currently unknown. As for time point: patch test 3, about 24 weeks after DPC sensitization. The sample's treatment: therapeutic diphenylcyclopropenone sensitization with weekly scalp DPC. Donation of samples came from alopecia patients who were 18 to 70 years old and suitable for DPC. From whole blood left unfractionated, total RNA was extracted. TCRdb re-called the RACE reads with MiXCR, one entry per CDR3 protein. The sample holds 75,000 to 90,000 distinct CDR3 sequences; under 14% are singletons and the top ten take approximately 3.5%. The ends lost 7 bases at V and 5 bases at J; junction bases unmatched: 15. This CDR3 spans 16 amino acids. Looked up from germline, CDR1 is MNHEY and CDR2 is SMNVEV (reference sequence).

This sequence joins TRBV27 and TRBJ2-7; 9 bases fit TRBD1. Sequencing used whole blood, obtained in connection with sensitization to the hapten diphenylcyclopropenone (DPC). The receptor was derived from a woman aged 50 to 60 with alopecia areata. Some clones in this sample may be carry-over from other donors' samples. The CDR3 DNA follows: TGTGCCAGCAACCCTTCGGGGACAGGGAGAGGAAACGAGCAGTACTTC. As protein: CASNPSGTGRGNEQYF.